This T cell receptor (beta chain) was captured by sequencing in a study of T cells after yellow fever vaccination. Study findings and constraints: Booster samples showed a return of most primary-vaccination clones (roughly 96% CD4, approximately 90% CD8).

Trimming removed 3 bases from V and 5 bases from J; junction bases left unmatched: 4. The CDR3 consists of 15 residues. CDR1 is KGHSH, CDR2 LQKENI, per germline. A 5'RACE template-switching step, the method used to make TCR cDNA, added a universal primer site and UMIs. One entry per CDR3 protein, called by TCRdb with MiXCR from the 5' RACE reads. The sample yields about 260,000 distinct CDR3 sequences, about 5.2% seen once. In this sample, this clonotype turned up a few times. Its antigen is currently unknown. The TCR sequence derives from a man in his late teens or twenties who received the YFV17D yellow fever vaccine. The J gene is TRBJ1-5, the V gene TRBV18, with 10 bases that match TRBD1. Sequencing was performed on CD4+ T cells sorted from PBMCs, taken on the day of the yellow fever booster vaccination. This chain's CDR3 is CASSPPGQGDQPQHF. The CDR3 coding sequence is TGTGCCAGCTCACCTCCAGGACAGGGGGATCAGCCCCAGCATTTT.